This passage covers 9 T cell receptor beta chains from one sample sequenced in a study of T cell repertoires in cytomegalovirus infection. A single record per CDR3 protein comes from TCRdb applying MiXCR to the reads. In the table there are a few hundred thousand distinct CDR3 sequences, more than 40% of which are singletons. These TCRs' antigens remain unknown. Sequenced material: cultured PBMCs, taken from culture after CMV antigen stimulation. The receptors derive from a human donor in good health (CMV status not recorded). Some clones in this sample may be carry-over from other donors' samples.

This rearrangement joins TRBV7-2 to TRBJ1-5; D gene unclear. With 6 bases removed from V and 4 bases from J, the gap between germline ends came to 13 bases. The germline V gene has CDR1 SGHTA and CDR2 FQGNSA. The CDR3 runs to 14 residues. CDR3 region: CASSSSLANQPQHF. CDR3 nucleotides: TGTGCCAGCAGTTCAAGCCTGGCAAATCAGCCCCAGCATTTT.

The chain recombines TRBV7-6 with TRBJ2-5; a weak D match, TRBD1 (7 bases). V lost 5 bases and J 2 bases, leaving 15 bases between the germline ends. The CDR3 consists of 15 residues. Germline values: CDR1 SGHVS, CDR2 FNYEAQ. This CDR3 is CASSVLTGTQETQYF. In DNA form, the CDR3 reads TGTGCCAGCAGCGTCCTGACAGGGACTCAAGAGACCCAGTACTTC.

A few counts support this clonotype. V is TRBV12-3 or TRBV12-4 and J is TRBJ2-6; 7 bases match TRBD1. This CDR3 is built from 17 residues. The V gene end was trimmed by 5 bases and the J gene end by 2 bases; junction bases not matched to a gene: 9. CDR3 loop: CASSRDRELTGANVLTF. CDR3 bases: TGTGCCAGCAGTCGAGACAGGGAATTAACTGGGGCCAACGTCCTGACTTTC.

This clonotype has only one observation. This sequence joins TRBV6-2 or TRBV6-3 and TRBJ2-4; D remains unclear. V lost 5 bases, J lost 0 bases, and 5 bases lay in between. Germline V gene sequence: CDR1 MNHEY, CDR2 SVGEGT. The CDR3 sequence is 13 residues long. CDR3 in DNA: TGTGCCAGCAGTCCCCCAGCCAAAAACATTCAGTACTTC. It translates to CASSPPAKNIQYF.

This clonotype showed up just a few times. The genes are TRBV7-2 and TRBJ2-1; the D is unclear. V lost 5 bases and J 8 bases, leaving 10 bases between the germline ends. The V gene's germline CDR1 is SGHTA and CDR2 FQGNSA. This CDR3 is built from 12 residues. The CDR3 DNA is TGTGCCAGCAGCGCCCCACGCGATGAGCAGTTCTTC. It translates to CASSAPRDEQFF. Full variable domain (missing parts from reference TRBV7-2 and TRBJ2-1): GAGVSQSPSNKVTEKGKDVELRCDPISGHTALYWYRQSLGQGLEFLIYFQGNSAPDKSGLPSDRFSAERTGGSVSTLTIQRTQQEDSAVYLCASSAPRDEQFFGPGTRLTVL.

The chain combines TRBV10-3 with TRBJ1-1; unclear D gene. The V and J ends lost 0 bases and 3 bases respectively, with 14 bases between them. The CDR3 length is 16 residues. Per the germline V gene, CDR1 is ENHRY and CDR2 is SYGVKD. The CDR3 here is CAISESIPRAYTEAFF. The DNA of the CDR3 is TGTGCCATCAGTGAGTCGATCCCGCGGGCTTACACTGAAGCTTTCTTT.

The chain carries TRBV20-1 and TRBJ2-7, with 7 bases aligning to TRBD1. Germline V lookup: CDR1 DFQATT, CDR2 SNEGSKA (reference sequence). The CDR3 has 14 residues. V was pared by 4 bases and J by 0 bases, with 6 bases of the junction left unmatched. The CDR3 sequence is CSATDRLSSYEQYF. The CDR3 coding sequence is TGCAGTGCTACGGACAGGTTGAGCTCCTACGAGCAGTACTTC.

This clonotype was recorded many times. The rearrangement uses TRBV7-2 and TRBJ2-7; 11 bases are shared with TRBD2. V dropped 5 bases and J dropped 1; count of bases not matched to a gene: 4. Germline V gene data show CDR1 as SGHTA and CDR2 as FQGNSA. CDR3 size: 15 residues. The CDR3 spells CASSTRTSGSYEQYF. CDR3 DNA: TGTGCCAGCAGCACAAGGACTAGCGGGTCCTACGAGCAGTACTTC.

The V gene is TRBV19, the J gene TRBJ1-3; perhaps TRBD1 as D (6 bases). CDR1 is LNHDA, CDR2 SQIVND, per germline (reference sequence). Trimming took off 10 bases at V and 3 bases at J, with 19 bases between the two ends. The CDR3 totals 15 residues. CDR3 DNA sequence: TGTGCCACCGGGTCCTTTACAGGGTATGGAAACACCATATATTTT. Residues: CATGSFTGYGNTIYF. Together with reference TRBV19 and TRBJ1-3, the CDR3 gives the full variable domain: DGGITQSPKYLFRKEGQNVTLSCEQNLNHDAMYWYRQDPGQGLRLIYYSQIVNDFQKGDIAEGYSVSREKKESFPLTVTSAQKNPTAFYLCATGSFTGYGNTIYFGEGSWLTVV.